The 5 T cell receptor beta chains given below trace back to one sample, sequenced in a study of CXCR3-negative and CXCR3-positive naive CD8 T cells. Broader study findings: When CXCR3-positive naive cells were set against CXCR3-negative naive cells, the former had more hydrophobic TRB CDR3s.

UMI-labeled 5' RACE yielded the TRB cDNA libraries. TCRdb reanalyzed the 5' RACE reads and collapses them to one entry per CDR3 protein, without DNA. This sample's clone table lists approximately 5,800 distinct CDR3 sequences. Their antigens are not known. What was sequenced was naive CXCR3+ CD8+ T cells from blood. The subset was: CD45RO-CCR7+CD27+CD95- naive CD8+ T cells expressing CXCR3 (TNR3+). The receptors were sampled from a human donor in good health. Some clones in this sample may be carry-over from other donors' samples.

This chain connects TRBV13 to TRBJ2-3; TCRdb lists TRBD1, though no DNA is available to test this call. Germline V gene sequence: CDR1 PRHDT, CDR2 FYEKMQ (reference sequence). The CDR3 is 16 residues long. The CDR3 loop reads CASSLRGTGRPATQYF. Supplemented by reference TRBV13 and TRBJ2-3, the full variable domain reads AAGVIQSPRHLIKEKRETATLKCYPIPRHDTVYWYQQGPGQDPQFLISFYEKMQSDKGSIPDRFSAQQFSDYHSELNMSSLELGDSALYFCASSLRGTGRPATQYFGPGTRLTVL.

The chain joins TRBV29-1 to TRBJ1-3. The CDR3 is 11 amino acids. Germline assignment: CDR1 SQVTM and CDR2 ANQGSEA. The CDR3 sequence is CTGTSGNTIYF.

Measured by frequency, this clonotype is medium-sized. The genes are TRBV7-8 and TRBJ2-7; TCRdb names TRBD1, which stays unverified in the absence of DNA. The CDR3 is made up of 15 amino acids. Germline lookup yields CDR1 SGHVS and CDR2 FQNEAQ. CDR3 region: CASRGIEGGAYEQYF.

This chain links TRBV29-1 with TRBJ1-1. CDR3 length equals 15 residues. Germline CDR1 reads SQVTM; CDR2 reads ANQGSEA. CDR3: CSVEVQVARNTEAFF.

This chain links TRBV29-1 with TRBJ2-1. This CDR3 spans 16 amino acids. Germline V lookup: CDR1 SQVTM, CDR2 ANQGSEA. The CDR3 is CSVEGQASFTYNEQFF.